The 13 T cell receptor beta chains below were found in one sample sequenced in a study of memory CD4+ T cells and cytomegalovirus serostatus. The sort gate was single viable CD3+CD4+CD8-CD45RO+ cells for memory CD4+ T cells. This table comes from immunoSEQ multiplex PCR, and its TCRdb copy is limited to in-frame clones, with some not included. The data hold about 50,000 clones, with around 80% observed a single time. The sample comprised memory CD4+ T cells from blood. The receptors come from an adult in good health and CMV-seronegative.

The V gene is TRBV6-5, the J gene TRBJ1-6; no clear D gene. The CDR3 runs 12 residues. The germline V gene encodes CDR1 MNHEY and CDR2 SVGAGI. Between the trimmed V and J ends, which lost 1 base and 8 bases, there was a span of 3 bases. The CDR3 loop reads CASSYLDSPLHF. As DNA, the CDR3 is TGTGCCAGCAGTTACTTGGATTCACCCCTCCACTTT.

The chain employs TRBV5-1 and TRBJ2-7, with 8 positions matching TRBD1. Germline assignment: CDR1 SGHRS and CDR2 YFSETQ. The CDR3 runs 17 residues. V shed 0 bases and J 5 bases; nucleotides not matched to a gene: 13. Written as DNA, the CDR3 is TGCGCCAGCAGCTTGGGGGACACAGGGGGACTTTCACACGAGCAGTACTTC. Translating it yields CASSLGDTGGLSHEQYF.

The rearrangement links TRBV7-7 to TRBJ1-1, with D unresolved. Per the germline V gene, CDR1 is SSHAT and CDR2 is FNYEAQ (reference sequence). CDR3 length: 13 amino acids. The V and J ends lost 2 bases and 1 base respectively, with 5 bases between them. CDR3 residues: CASSLSKNTEAFF. The CDR3 DNA follows: TGTGCCAGCAGCTTATCAAAGAACACTGAAGCTTTCTTT.

The chain carries TRBV10-3 and TRBJ1-3, with a tentative D call TRBD1 (5 bases). Germline CDR1 reads ENHRY; CDR2 reads SYGVKD. The CDR3 extends over 15 amino acids. V lost 6 bases and J 0 bases, leaving 12 bases between the germline ends. For the CDR3, the DNA is TGTGCCATCAGACAGGAGGGCCGCTCTGGAAACACCATATATTTT. The encoded protein is CAIRQEGRSGNTIYF.

The gene calls are TRBV28 and TRBJ2-1, with 7 bases matching TRBD2. The V and J ends lost 6 bases and 7 bases, in that order; junction bases with no gene match: 9. The CDR3 has 14 amino acids. CDR1 is MDHEN, CDR2 SYDVKM, per germline. CDR3 nucleotide sequence: TGTGCCAGCAGCTCCTCTAGCGGCCAGAATGAGCAGTTCTTC. It yields the protein CASSSSSGQNEQFF. Drawing the rest from reference TRBV28 and TRBJ2-1, the complete variable domain is DVKVTQSSRYLVKRTGEKVFLECVQDMDHENMFWYRQDPGLGLRLIYFSYDVKMKEKGDIPEGYSVSREKKERFSLILESASTNQTSMYLCASSSSSGQNEQFFGPGTRLTVL.

J is TRBJ1-2 and V is TRBV5-4; 8 bases are a match to TRBD1. Per the germline V gene, CDR1 is SGHNT and CDR2 is YYREEE (reference sequence). The CDR3 loop spans 15 amino acids. Unmatched junction bases numbered 10, after V lost 4 bases and J lost 5 bases. As DNA, the CDR3 is TGTGCCAGCAGCGAATCGCTACAGGGGGGGTATGGCTACACCTTC. This sequence encodes CASSESLQGGYGYTF.

The genes are TRBV4-2 and TRBJ2-7; TRBD2 agrees at 11 bases. The CDR3 consists of 18 residues. The J segment lost 0 bases and the V segment lost 0 bases, leaving 7 bases of the junction unmatched. Germline V gives CDR1 LGHNA, CDR2 YNFKEQ. The CDR3 DNA sequence: TGTGCCAGCAGCCAAGATCCCCTACTAGCGGGGGCCTCCTACGAGCAGTACTTC. It codes for CASSQDPLLAGASYEQYF.

The chain has TRBV27 and TRBJ1-4; maybe TRBD1 (5 bases). The CDR3 is made up of 19 amino acids. Trimming removed 6 bases at V and 0 bases at J, with 23 bases between. Germline V CDR1 and CDR2: MNHEY, SMNVEV (reference sequence). The CDR3, as DNA: TGTGCCAGCAGCCGCTTTAAGTTGGGACGGGGCTCAACTAATGAAAAACTGTTTTTT. This gives the protein CASSRFKLGRGSTNEKLFF.

The chain's CDR3 is CASSLGLDSRGPADTQYF. The CDR3 DNA follows: TGCGCCAGCAGCTTGGGATTAGATTCTCGGGGGCCGGCAGATACGCAGTATTTT. The chain carries TRBV5-1 and TRBJ2-3; D possibly matches TRBD1 or TRBD2 (6 bases each). The V gene lost 0 bases and the J gene lost 4 bases, with 21 bases spanning the gap. This CDR3 is 18 amino acids long. CDR1 and CDR2 (germline): SGHRS, YFSETQ.

The CDR3 sequence: CASRPGQGWGEQYF. In DNA form, the CDR3 reads TGTGCCAGCAGACCTGGACAGGGTTGGGGCGAGCAGTACTTC. This sequence joins TRBV6-6 and TRBJ2-7, with 8 bases aligning to TRBD1. V lost 6 bases, J lost 6 bases, and 10 bases stayed unmatched. This CDR3 is built from 14 residues. The germline V gene encodes CDR1 MNHNY and CDR2 SVGAGI (reference sequence).

J is TRBJ1-1 and V is TRBV5-6, with D unclear. Germline values: CDR1 SGHDT, CDR2 YYEEEE. The CDR3 runs to 16 residues. Trimming removed 0 bases from V and 6 bases from J, with 18 bases in between. The CDR3 DNA reads TGTGCCAGCAGCTTGGGGCCAGCTCGCCGGGTGTCTGAAGCTTTCTTT. Its protein is CASSLGPARRVSEAFF.

The V and J genes are TRBV11-2 and TRBJ2-3, with a tentative D call TRBD2 (5 bases). From germline, CDR1 is SGHAT and CDR2 FQNNGV. Trimming took off 4 bases at V and 5 bases at J, with 19 bases between the two ends. This CDR3 contains 16 residues. The CDR3 DNA reads as TGTGCCAGCAGCTGGGGATCAATCGGGGTGGTAGATACGCAGTATTTT. This sequence encodes CASSWGSIGVVDTQYF.

The count of this clone is one. The chain couples TRBV2 to TRBJ2-7; no clear D gene. This CDR3 is built from 11 residues. Germline CDR1 reads SNHLY; CDR2 reads FYNNEI. V lost 2 bases to trimming and J lost 7 bases, with 6 bases between them. CDR3 residues: CASSERLEQYF. The CDR3 DNA reads TGTGCCAGCAGTGAACGTTTGGAGCAGTACTTC.